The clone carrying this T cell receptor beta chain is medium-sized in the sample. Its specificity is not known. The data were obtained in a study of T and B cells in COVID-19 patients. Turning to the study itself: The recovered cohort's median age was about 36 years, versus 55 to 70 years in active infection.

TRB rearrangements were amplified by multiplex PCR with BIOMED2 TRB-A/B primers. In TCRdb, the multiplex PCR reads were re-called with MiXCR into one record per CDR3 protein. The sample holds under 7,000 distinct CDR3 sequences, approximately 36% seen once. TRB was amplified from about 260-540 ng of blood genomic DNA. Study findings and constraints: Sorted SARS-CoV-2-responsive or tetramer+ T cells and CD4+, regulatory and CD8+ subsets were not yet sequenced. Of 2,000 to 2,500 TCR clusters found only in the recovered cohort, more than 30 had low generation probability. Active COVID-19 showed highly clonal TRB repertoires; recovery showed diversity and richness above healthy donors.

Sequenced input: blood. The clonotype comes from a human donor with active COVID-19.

CDR3 nucleotides: TGTGCCAGCAGCTTGGTGGCGCGGGGGACAGATACGCAGTATTTT. This codes for CASSLVARGTDTQYF. The chain employs TRBV5-6 and TRBJ2-3; the match to TRBD2 covers 7 bases. V lost 0 bases, J lost 3 bases, and 4 bases stayed unmatched. Germline V gives CDR1 SGHDT, CDR2 YYEEEE. This CDR3 is 15 amino acids long.